The next 20 T cell receptor beta chains were all read from a single sample in a study of blood T cell repertoires in COVID-19. Only in-frame clones appear in the TCRdb table, and some are missing; sequencing was by immunoSEQ multiplex PCR. The sample has hundreds of thousands of clones, over 70% seen once. Sequencing input: peripheral blood. All receptors come from a human donor in a cohort sampled during active COVID-19.

The chain joins TRBV10-1 to TRBJ2-1, with unresolved D. Germline lookup yields CDR1 WNHNN and CDR2 SYGVQD (reference sequence). The CDR3 totals 13 residues. V was trimmed by 0 bases and J by 7 bases, leaving 7 bases between them. CDR3 loop: CASSESQNNEQFF. The DNA of the CDR3 is TGCGCCAGCAGTGAGTCTCAGAATAATGAGCAGTTCTTC.

The genes are TRBV4-1 and TRBJ1-1, with D possibly TRBD1 on 5 matching bases. Germline loops: CDR1 MGHRA, CDR2 YSYEKL. CDR3 size: 15 residues. V shed 2 bases and J shed 6 bases, with 16 bases lying between them. The CDR3 coding sequence is TGCGCCAGCAGCCAACAGACAGTGGTAAACGCTGAAGCTTTCTTT. Protein: CASSQQTVVNAEAFF.

The chain is built from TRBV9 and TRBJ1-3; 7 nucleotides agree with TRBD1. With V trimmed by 4 bases and J by 4 bases, 14 bases remained unmatched. CDR1 SGDLS and CDR2 YYNGEE come from the germline V gene. The CDR3 consists of 17 residues. CDR3 bases: TGTGCCAGCAGCCCTCAGACAGGGACCTTACCCGGAAACACCATATATTTT. Amino acid sequence: CASSPQTGTLPGNTIYF. Full variable domain (outside the CDR3, taken from reference TRBV9 and TRBJ1-3): DSGVTQTPKHLITATGQRVTLRCSPRSGDLSVYWYQQSLDQGLQFLIQYYNGEERAKGNILERFSAQQFPDLHSELNLSSLELGDSALYFCASSPQTGTLPGNTIYFGEGSWLTVV.

V is TRBV4-2 and J is TRBJ2-7; D gene ambiguous. V lost 1 base and J lost 2, with 9 bases in between. Germline V gives CDR1 LGHNA, CDR2 YNFKEQ. The CDR3 has 14 amino acids. For the CDR3, the DNA is TGTGCCAGCAGCCAAGTCTATCAGGCCTACGAGCAGTACTTC. Encoded protein: CASSQVYQAYEQYF.

This clone has a single count. The chain carries TRBV7-9 and TRBJ1-4, with D possibly being TRBD1 (6 bases). From germline, CDR1 is SEHNR and CDR2 FQNEAQ (reference sequence). V lost 5 bases and J 7 bases, leaving 14 bases between the germline ends. This CDR3 has 14 residues. CDR3 amino acids: CASSGTRGGEKLFF. DNA for the CDR3: TGTGCCAGCAGCGGAACTAGGGGGGGTGAAAAACTGTTTTTT.

This chain joins TRBV2 and TRBJ2-1, with 12 bases aligning to TRBD2. The length of the CDR3 is 15 residues. In germline, CDR1 is SNHLY, CDR2 FYNNEI. V gave up 11 bases and J gave up 8 bases; unmatched junction bases: 13. CDR3 nucleotides: TGTGCCGGGTCGACTAGCGGGGGTTTCGTGGATGAGCAGTTCTTC. This encodes CAGSTSGGFVDEQFF.

This clone appeared many times. The chain combines TRBV11-1 with TRBJ1-2; maybe TRBD1 (5 bases). The ends were cut back, 0 bases at V and 4 bases at J, with 15 bases in the middle. This CDR3 is 16 amino acids long. Germline V gives CDR1 SGHAT, CDR2 FQDESV (reference sequence). The CDR3 region has the DNA TGTGCCAGCAGCTTAGCGCGCGAAGGGGCCGGCTATGGCTACACCTTC. This codes for CASSLAREGAGYGYTF.

This clone was seen once. This sequence joins TRBV4-1 and TRBJ2-5; 7 positions agree with TRBD1. V was pared by 1 base and J by 0 bases, with 5 bases of the junction left unmatched. Germline loops: CDR1 MGHRA, CDR2 YSYEKL. This CDR3 has 16 residues. For the CDR3, the DNA is TGCGCCAGCAGCCAAGTCTCAGACAGGGACCAAGAGACCCAGTACTTC. Translation: CASSQVSDRDQETQYF.

Only one count was recorded for this clone. The chain is built from TRBV9 and TRBJ2-3; D is ambiguous. The germline V gene encodes CDR1 SGDLS and CDR2 YYNGEE. The germline V and J ends were trimmed by 4 bases and 2 bases, with 17 bases remaining between them. The CDR3 loop spans 16 amino acids. The CDR3 loop is CASSRMGYRPTDTQYF. The CDR3 DNA reads as TGTGCCAGCAGCCGCATGGGCTATAGGCCCACAGATACGCAGTATTTT.

The V and J genes are TRBV19 and TRBJ2-7, with 7 bases matching TRBD1. Per the germline V gene, CDR1 is LNHDA and CDR2 is SQIVND (reference sequence). Losses at the gene ends were 6 bases for V and 2 bases for J; bases not matched to a gene: 13. The CDR3 has 16 amino acids. For the CDR3, the DNA is TGTGCCAGTAGCCATAGAGTCCAGACAGGGACCTACGAGCAGTACTTC. It codes for CASSHRVQTGTYEQYF.

This chain uses TRBV14 with TRBJ2-5, with D possibly matching TRBD2 (6 bases). The CDR3 totals 15 residues. Germline CDR1 and CDR2: SGHDN and FVKESK. V was shortened by 0 bases and J by 4 bases, with 12 bases between the two germline ends. CDR3 sequence: CASSQERLGGETQYF. CDR3 DNA sequence: TGTGCCAGCAGCCAAGAGCGACTAGGAGGAGAGACCCAGTACTTC.

In this sample, this clone turned up once. The J gene is TRBJ2-7, the V gene TRBV6-2 or TRBV6-3; 11 bases match TRBD1. J was trimmed by 2 bases and V by 0 bases; bases with no gene match: 3. The CDR3 has 16 residues. CDR1 and CDR2 from the germline V gene are MNHEY and SVGEGT. The CDR3 nucleotides are TGTGCCAGCAGTTACTCGGGACAGGGGGTAACCTACGAGCAGTACTTC. The encoded protein is CASSYSGQGVTYEQYF.

The chain links TRBV19 to TRBJ2-2; 11 nucleotides match TRBD1. Per the germline V gene, CDR1 is LNHDA and CDR2 is SQIVND (reference sequence). The CDR3 has 15 amino acids. Unmatched junction bases numbered 4, after V lost 6 bases and J lost 4 bases. The CDR3 reads CASRGQGATTGELFF. The CDR3 nucleotides are TGTGCCAGTAGAGGACAGGGGGCGACCACCGGGGAGCTGTTTTTT. The entire variable domain, with the rest obtained from reference TRBV19 and TRBJ2-2, is as follows: DGGITQSPKYLFRKEGQNVTLSCEQNLNHDAMYWYRQDPGQGLRLIYYSQIVNDFQKGDIAEGYSVSREKKESFPLTVTSAQKNPTAFYLCASRGQGATTGELFFGEGSRLTVL.

The chain employs TRBV6-6 and TRBJ2-3, with TRBD1 matching 9 bases. Germline assignment: CDR1 MNHNY and CDR2 SVGAGI (reference sequence). The trim removed 6 bases at V and 5 bases at J, leaving 6 bases unmatched. This CDR3 has 14 amino acids. DNA of the CDR3: TGTGCCAGCAGCGACAGACAGGGGGGAGATACGCAGTATTTT. It yields the protein CASSDRQGGDTQYF.

The V and J genes are TRBV7-9 and TRBJ1-1, with D unclear. The CDR3 covers 15 residues. CDR1 and CDR2 (germline): SEHNR, FQNEAQ (reference sequence). V was trimmed by 1 base and J by 5 bases, leaving 14 bases between them. This CDR3 is CASSLGSKGGTEAFF. For the CDR3, the DNA is TGTGCCAGCAGCTTAGGAAGTAAAGGAGGGACTGAAGCTTTCTTT.

The chain uses TRBV21-1 and TRBJ2-2; the tabulated D call, TRBD1, remains unverified against the DNA. TRBV21-1 is a known pseudogene. This CDR3 is built from 16 residues. CDR3 protein: CASSPEGTGNTGELFF. The CDR3 DNA sequence: TGTGCCAGCAGCCCAGAAGGGACAGGTAACACCGGGGAGCTGTTTTTT.

The chain couples TRBV6-5 to TRBJ2-2; D might be TRBD2 (5 bases). Trimming stripped 5 bases from V and 7 bases from J, with 11 bases between. Per the germline V gene, CDR1 is MNHEY and CDR2 is SVGAGI. The CDR3 sequence is 13 residues long. CDR3 amino acids: CASSPRRGGELFF. In nucleotides, the CDR3 is TGTGCCAGCAGTCCCCGTCGGGGCGGGGAGCTGTTTTTT.

This clone appeared a few times. V gene TRBV29-1 combines with J gene TRBJ2-3, with unresolved D. Trimming removed 5 bases at V and 0 bases at J, with 9 bases between. The CDR3 sequence is 13 residues long. Germline V CDR1 and CDR2: SQVTM, ANQGSEA. This CDR3 is CSVPSGSTDTQYF. The CDR3 DNA follows: TGCAGCGTTCCTTCCGGGAGCACAGATACGCAGTATTTT.

V usage is TRBV27 and J usage is TRBJ1-1; possibly TRBD1 for D (6 bases). Trimming took 2 bases from V and 1 from J, leaving 8 bases between them. This CDR3 spans 14 amino acids. Germline V CDR1 and CDR2: MNHEY, SMNVEV (reference sequence). The CDR3, as DNA: TGTGCCAGCAGTTTACAACAGGGGAACACTGAAGCTTTCTTT. Amino acid sequence: CASSLQQGNTEAFF.

The V and J genes are TRBV11-2 and TRBJ2-1; TRBD1 aligns across 11 bases. With 5 bases clipped from V and 9 bases from J, the junction kept 6 bases outside the gene matches. Germline V gene data show CDR1 as SGHAT and CDR2 as FQNNGV. This CDR3 has 14 residues. This chain's CDR3 is CASSPGQGVFEQFF. In DNA form, the CDR3 reads TGTGCCAGCAGCCCGGGACAGGGGGTGTTTGAGCAGTTCTTC.